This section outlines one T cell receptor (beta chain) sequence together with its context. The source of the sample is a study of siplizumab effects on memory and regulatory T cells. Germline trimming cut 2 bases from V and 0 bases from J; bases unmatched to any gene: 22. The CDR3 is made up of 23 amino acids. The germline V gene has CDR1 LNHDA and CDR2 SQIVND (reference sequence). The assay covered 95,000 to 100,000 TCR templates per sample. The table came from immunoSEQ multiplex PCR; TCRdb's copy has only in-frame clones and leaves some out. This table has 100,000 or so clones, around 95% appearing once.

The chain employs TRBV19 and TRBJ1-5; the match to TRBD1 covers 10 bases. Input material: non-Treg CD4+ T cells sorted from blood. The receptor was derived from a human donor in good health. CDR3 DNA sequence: TGTGCCAGTAGTATACCCCGGGACAGGGGCCTTTTAATTGGGGTACCTAGCAATCAGCCCCAGCATTTT. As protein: CASSIPRDRGLLIGVPSNQPQHF.